These 31 T cell receptor beta chains came from one sample sequenced in a study of OX40 agonist ivuxolimab in advanced cancers. Some clones are missing from TCRdb's copy, which holds only in-frame ones; the method was immunoSEQ multiplex PCR. The sample lists 60,000 to 65,000 clones; roughly 89% were seen once. Sequencing used CD4+ or CD8+ T cells sorted from blood, obtained in a trial of the OX40 agonist ivuxolimab. These receptors came from an adult with an advanced solid tumor such as melanoma, head and neck, liver or kidney cancer.

V usage is TRBV14 and J usage is TRBJ2-1; tentative D call: TRBD2 (6 bases). Trimming removed 0 bases at V and 10 bases at J, with 19 bases between. CDR3 length: 16 residues. Germline loops: CDR1 SGHDN, CDR2 FVKESK. The CDR3 DNA reads TGTGCCAGCAGCCAAGAATACGGACTACCGTACGGGGAGCAGTTCTTC. Amino acid sequence: CASSQEYGLPYGEQFF.

This clone occurred once. CDR3 in DNA: TGTGCCAGCAGTGAAAACAGGGTGATATCCGGAAACACCATATATTTT. Its translation is CASSENRVISGNTIYF. The V and J genes are TRBV25-1 and TRBJ1-3; D perhaps matches TRBD1 (6 bases). Trimming stripped 2 bases from V and 4 bases from J, with 15 bases between. CDR1 and CDR2 (germline): MGHDK, SYGVNS. The CDR3 is 16 amino acids.

This clone has only one observation. The V and J genes are TRBV15 and TRBJ2-7, with 7 bases that match TRBD1. This CDR3 is 14 amino acids long. From germline, CDR1 is LNHNV and CDR2 YYDKDF (reference sequence). V trimming: 3 bases; J trimming: 0 bases; junction bases outside the gene matches: 2. The CDR3 coding sequence is TGTGCCACCAGCAGCGACAGGGCCTCCTACGAGCAGTACTTC. Protein product: CATSSDRASYEQYF.

The V and J genes are TRBV29-1 and TRBJ2-1; TRBD2 is a possible D gene (5 bases). The V gene lost 8 bases and the J gene lost 7 bases, with 18 bases spanning the gap. This CDR3 is built from 13 residues. Per the germline V gene, CDR1 is SQVTM and CDR2 is ANQGSEA. In nucleotides, the CDR3 is TGCAGCCCTCTGAGGGTGGGTGTGAATGAGCAGTTCTTC. Its translation is CSPLRVGVNEQFF.

The chain links TRBV9 to TRBJ2-3, with 7 positions matching TRBD2. With 1 base clipped from V and 4 bases from J, the junction kept 9 bases outside the gene matches. Germline V gene sequence: CDR1 SGDLS, CDR2 YYNGEE. CDR3 length: 16 residues. This CDR3 reads CASSVSWGGGSDTQYF. The DNA for the CDR3 is TGTGCCAGCAGCGTAAGTTGGGGCGGGGGATCAGATACGCAGTATTTT. Full variable domain (rest looked up from reference TRBV9 and TRBJ2-3): DSGVTQTPKHLITATGQRVTLRCSPRSGDLSVYWYQQSLDQGLQFLIQYYNGEERAKGNILERFSAQQFPDLHSELNLSSLELGDSALYFCASSVSWGGGSDTQYFGPGTRLTVL.

V gene TRBV5-4 combines with J gene TRBJ2-1, with D possibly being TRBD2 (5 bases). Germline V lookup: CDR1 SGHNT, CDR2 YYREEE (reference sequence). Trimming pared 3 bases from V and 5 bases from J, leaving 15 bases between. The CDR3 has 15 residues. The CDR3 is CASSSILERDNEQFF. CDR3 coding DNA: TGTGCCAGCAGCTCGATACTAGAAAGGGACAATGAGCAGTTCTTC.

The chain joins TRBV14 to TRBJ2-1; 9 bases are a match to TRBD2. Germline CDR1 and CDR2: SGHDN and FVKESK. CDR3 length: 14 residues. With V trimmed by 3 bases and J by 9 bases, 6 bases remained unmatched. The chain's CDR3 is CASSQTSGPTEQFF. The CDR3 DNA is TGTGCCAGCAGCCAGACTAGCGGCCCCACTGAGCAGTTCTTC.

Written as DNA, the CDR3 is TGTGCCTGGAGTGTTTCCTCGGGCGGGGAGCTGTTTTTT. This sequence encodes CAWSVSSGGELFF. V and J are TRBV30 and TRBJ2-2; no reliable D call. Germline loops: CDR1 GTSNPN, CDR2 SVGIG (reference sequence). The CDR3 covers 13 residues. V gave up 0 bases and J gave up 7 bases, with 9 bases separating them.

V gene TRBV14 combines with J gene TRBJ2-7, with 8 bases matching TRBD2. CDR3 size: 14 residues. In germline, CDR1 is SGHDN, CDR2 FVKESK. V shed 0 bases, J shed 7 bases, and the junction held 5 bases outside the gene matches. This CDR3 is CASSQEAGAWEQYF. DNA for the CDR3: TGTGCCAGCAGCCAAGAAGCGGGAGCTTGGGAGCAGTACTTC.

In nucleotides, the CDR3 is TGTGCCTGGAGTGGGGGGGATCCCCCCAATCAGCCCCAGCATTTT. Protein sequence: CAWSGGDPPNQPQHF. V and J are TRBV30 and TRBJ1-5, with D possibly matching TRBD1 (5 bases). Trimming took 1 base from V and 3 from J, leaving 13 bases between them. This CDR3 contains 15 residues. Germline V gene sequence: CDR1 GTSNPN, CDR2 SVGIG (reference sequence).

The gene calls are TRBV27 and TRBJ1-1; D call uncertain. The length of the CDR3 is 13 residues. Germline V gives CDR1 MNHEY, CDR2 SMNVEV (reference sequence). Trimming cost V 10 bases and J 1 base, with 13 bases left between them. The DNA of the CDR3 is TGTGCCACCCTCTCAGGTTGGAACACTGAAGCTTTCTTT. Translation: CATLSGWNTEAFF.

Written as DNA, the CDR3 is TGCGCCAGCACCAGGGTAGAGCCGGGACAGGGGAGCAATCAGCCCCAGCATTTT. This encodes CASTRVEPGQGSNQPQHF. The chain couples TRBV23-1 to TRBJ1-5; 10 bases fit TRBD1. TRBV23-1 counts as an open reading frame of uncertain function. J lost 1 base, V lost 7 bases, and 13 bases had no gene match. This CDR3 spans 18 amino acids.

The chain links TRBV19 to TRBJ2-1; 12 bases map to TRBD2. The CDR3 consists of 15 residues. The V and J ends lost 7 bases and 8 bases, in that order; junction bases with no gene match: 9. The V gene's germline CDR1 is LNHDA and CDR2 SQIVND (reference sequence). The CDR3 DNA is TGTGCCAGTACCCTGACTAGCGGGAGTTTGGATGAGCAGTTCTTC. Its protein is CASTLTSGSLDEQFF.

The chain employs TRBV18 and TRBJ2-7; 7 nucleotides agree with TRBD1. CDR1 and CDR2 (germline): KGHSH, LQKENI. The CDR3 loop spans 14 amino acids. Losses at the gene ends were 8 bases for V and 3 bases for J; bases not matched to a gene: 10. The CDR3 DNA follows: TGTGCCAGCACCGAAGGGACAGCAAACTACGAGCAGTACTTC. Encoded protein: CASTEGTANYEQYF.

The chain has TRBV11-2 and TRBJ1-6; D might be TRBD1 (5 bases). The germline V and J ends were trimmed by 6 bases and 8 bases, with 14 bases remaining between them. Germline CDR1 is SGHAT and CDR2 is FQNNGV. This CDR3 has 14 residues. The CDR3 region has the DNA TGTGCCAGCAGGGGGGAGCGGTCTGATTCACCCCTCCACTTT. Translating it yields CASRGERSDSPLHF.

This clone has a single count. CDR3 in amino acids: CASSGTDSYEQYF. The CDR3 region has the DNA TGTGCCAGCAGCGGGACGGATTCCTACGAGCAGTACTTC. The chain couples TRBV9 to TRBJ2-7, with D unresolved. Germline CDR1 SGDLS, CDR2 YYNGEE. This CDR3 contains 13 residues. The ends were cut back, 3 bases at V and 1 base at J, with 8 bases in the middle.

The chain uses TRBV5-1 and TRBJ1-4, with TRBD1 as a possible D gene (5 bases). This CDR3 region has 15 residues. Germline V gene sequence: CDR1 SGHRS, CDR2 YFSETQ. V gave up 0 bases and J gave up 6 bases, with 12 bases separating them. CDR3 DNA sequence: TGCGCCAGCAGCTTGGCGCAGGGAGTTGATGAAAAACTGTTTTTT. Its protein product is CASSLAQGVDEKLFF.

The chain carries TRBV19 and TRBJ1-1, with D possibly TRBD1 on 6 matching bases. This CDR3 contains 15 residues. Germline CDR1 is LNHDA and CDR2 is SQIVND (reference sequence). Trimming took off 7 bases at V and 5 bases at J, with 20 bases between the two ends. CDR3 DNA sequence: TGTGCCAGTAACGCAGGGGCGCTAATTGGGACTGAAGCTTTCTTT. Protein: CASNAGALIGTEAFF.

CDR3 amino acids: CASSPIKRGRQETQYF. The CDR3 DNA reads as TGTGCCAGCTCACCAATAAAAAGGGGAAGGCAAGAGACCCAGTACTTC. The J gene is TRBJ2-5, the V gene TRBV18; perhaps TRBD1 as D (5 bases). CDR3 length: 16 residues. The V gene's germline CDR1 is KGHSH and CDR2 LQKENI. V lost 2 bases and J lost 2, with 15 bases in between.

This chain links TRBV7-9 with TRBJ2-1; 8 bases agree with TRBD1. J gave up 6 bases and V 5 bases, and 3 bases lay outside the gene matches. CDR3 length: 13 residues. Germline V gene sequence: CDR1 SEHNR, CDR2 FQNEAQ (reference sequence). The CDR3 spells CASSLTGVNEQFF. DNA for the CDR3: TGTGCCAGCAGCCTGACAGGGGTCAATGAGCAGTTCTTC.

The chain joins TRBV29-1 to TRBJ1-1; D not resolved. CDR3 length: 10 residues. CDR1 is SQVTM, CDR2 ANQGSEA, per germline. Trimming left V 2 bases short and J 8 bases short, with 6 bases between. This chain's CDR3 is CSVEPGEAFF. In DNA, the CDR3 is TGCAGCGTTGAACCAGGCGAAGCTTTCTTT.

With respect to this clone: This sample also contains other DNA sequences that code for the same CDR3. The gene calls are TRBV9 and TRBJ2-6; D remains unclear. Germline V lookup: CDR1 SGDLS, CDR2 YYNGEE. The CDR3 runs to 15 residues. The V end lost 0 bases, the J end lost 2 bases, and 6 bases lay between the germline ends. The CDR3 region is CASSVEGTGANVLTF. Written as DNA, the CDR3 is TGTGCCAGCAGCGTAGAAGGCACTGGGGCCAACGTCCTGACTTTC.

The rearrangement links TRBV29-1 to TRBJ2-7, with 7 bases fitting TRBD1. The CDR3 sequence is 13 residues long. V dropped 7 bases and J dropped 0; count of bases not matched to a gene: 6. Looked up from germline, CDR1 is SQVTM and CDR2 is ANQGSEA. CDR3 residues: CSGMGQNSYEQYF. The CDR3 nucleotides are TGCAGCGGAATGGGACAGAACTCCTACGAGCAGTACTTC.

The genes are TRBV18 and TRBJ2-1; 7 bases match TRBD1. The CDR3 totals 13 residues. Germline CDR1 KGHSH, CDR2 LQKENI. Unmatched junction bases numbered 6, after V lost 0 bases and J lost 13 bases. CDR3 nucleotide sequence: TGTGCCAGCTCACCACCGGCACAGGGGCTACAGTTCTTC. It codes for CASSPPAQGLQFF.

The chain employs TRBV2 and TRBJ1-5; D perhaps matches TRBD1 (6 bases). The germline V gene encodes CDR1 SNHLY and CDR2 FYNNEI. This CDR3 contains 14 residues. Trimming pared 1 base from V and 4 bases from J, leaving 8 bases between. The CDR3 DNA reads TGTGCCAGCAGTGAAGGCAGGGGTAATCAGCCCCAGCATTTT. This codes for CASSEGRGNQPQHF. The entire variable domain, with the rest obtained from reference TRBV2 and TRBJ1-5, is as follows: EPEVTQTPSHQVTQMGQEVILRCVPISNHLYFYWYRQILGQKVEFLVSFYNNEISEKSEIFDDQFSVERPDGSNFTLKIRSTKLEDSAMYFCASSEGRGNQPQHFGDGTRLSIL.

The V gene is TRBV29-1, the J gene TRBJ2-2; 7 bases line up with TRBD1. CDR1 and CDR2 from the germline V gene are SQVTM and ANQGSEA. After removal of 3 bases from V and 6 bases from J, the junction contained 7 bases not matched to a gene. CDR3 length: 14 amino acids. The CDR3 protein is CSVETGNSAGELFF. CDR3 sequence (DNA): TGCAGCGTTGAGACAGGGAATTCGGCCGGGGAGCTGTTTTTT.

This chain connects TRBV27 to TRBJ2-7; D remains unclear. V lost 8 bases, J lost 0 bases, and 17 bases lay in between. Germline lookup yields CDR1 MNHEY and CDR2 SMNVEV (reference sequence). The CDR3 is made up of 15 amino acids. CDR3 sequence (DNA): TGTGCCAGCTCAGCACGTGGACGGTCCTCCTACGAGCAGTACTTC. It translates to CASSARGRSSYEQYF.

A single count supports this clone. The V gene is TRBV19, the J gene TRBJ2-2, with a possible D match to TRBD2 (5 bases). Germline CDR1 and CDR2: LNHDA and SQIVND (reference sequence). The CDR3 contains 15 residues. Trimming took off 7 bases at V and 2 bases at J, with 14 bases between the two ends. Here the CDR3 reads CASKEERINTGELFF. CDR3 bases: TGTGCCAGTAAGGAGGAGCGGATAAACACCGGGGAGCTGTTTTTT.

The CDR3 loop is CASSLGTFSYEQYF. The CDR3 DNA reads TGCGCCAGCAGCTTGGGGACCTTCTCCTACGAGCAGTACTTC. J is TRBJ2-7 and V is TRBV5-1; D is uncertain. The CDR3 is 14 amino acids. Germline loops: CDR1 SGHRS, CDR2 YFSETQ. The V end lost 0 bases, the J end lost 0 bases, and 7 bases lay between the germline ends.

V gene TRBV6-1 combines with J gene TRBJ1-5; weak D call: TRBD1 (5 bases). Trimming stripped 4 bases from V and 9 bases from J, with 19 bases between. CDR1 and CDR2 (germline): MNHNS, SASEGT. The CDR3 loop spans 15 amino acids. The CDR3 region is CASSGGGAGSPPQHF. DNA of the CDR3: TGTGCCAGCAGTGGTGGAGGGGCGGGTAGTCCGCCCCAGCATTTT.

Comments on this clone: One junction end disagrees with the germline gene, perhaps due to a read error. The rearrangement joins TRBV5-1 to TRBJ1-1; D gene ambiguous. The CDR3 is made up of 15 amino acids. From germline, CDR1 is SGHRS and CDR2 YFSETQ. The CDR3 nucleotides read TGCGCCAGCAGATTGGCCGTAGCCCGGAACACTGAAGCTTTCTTT. As protein: CASRLAVARNTEAFF.